This T cell receptor (beta chain) originates from a study of T cell clonotyping in hematopoietic cell transplantation. With 4 bases clipped from V and 7 bases from J, the junction kept 0 bases outside the gene matches. CDR1 is MNHEY and CDR2 is SMNVEV in the germline V gene (reference sequence). The CDR3 runs to 11 residues. Remarks on this clone: The antigen is undetermined.

Study-level findings and limits: Cells were unsorted, so CD4 and CD8 contributions were not separated. Pathologically expanded recipient clonotypes increased progressively from day 30 to day 180 as diversity fell. At the given depth, recipient repertoires were over 95% de novo clonotypes. Broader posttransplant TCR repertoire diversity was predicted by graft donor and pretransplant recipient Inverse Simpson Index values.

The assay was immunoSEQ multiplex PCR, and TCRdb's table has in-frame clones only and misses some. This table has approximately 42,000 clones, nearly 97% appearing once. Sequencing input: peripheral blood mononuclear cells. The chain carries TRBV27 and TRBJ1-2; 7 bases map to TRBD1. The sequence derives from a man aged 30 to 45 in good health. Some clones in this sample may be carry-over from other donors' samples. The CDR3 DNA reads TGTGCCAGCAGTTACAGGGGTGGCTACACCTTC. It specifies CASSYRGGYTF.